This T cell receptor (beta chain) was documented in a study of blood T cell repertoires in COVID-19. After removal of 1 base from V and 6 bases from J, the junction contained 2 bases not matched to a gene. Germline V gene sequence: CDR1 LGHNA, CDR2 YSLEER. CDR3 size: 15 residues. Authors' processing steps: Nucleated cell number was recorded as an estimate derived from reference gene primer amplification. Libraries were prepared by immunoSEQ multiplex PCR; TCRdb keeps only in-frame clonotypes and omits some of them. The V and J calls and the clone size are those of that table, but D and trimming were determined from the DNA. The profile shows 150,000 to 200,000 clones, around 83% of them singletons.

The sequence came from a woman in her 50s in a cohort exposed to, infected with or recovered from COVID-19 (not recorded which). The sequencing sample was made of PBMCs or T cells enriched from blood (not recorded which). V gene TRBV4-3 combines with J gene TRBJ1-6; TRBD1 matches at 8 bases. The CDR3 region has the DNA TGCGCCAGCAGCCAAGCGGGACAGGTTAATTCACCCCTCCACTTT. Protein sequence: CASSQAGQVNSPLHF.